A selection of T cell receptor beta chains follows, all from one sample in a study of CD4+ T cells in melanoma. Profiling relied on immunoSEQ multiplex PCR, and the TCRdb table lists in-frame clones only, not all of them. The sample consists of fewer than 150,000 clones, about 90% of them appearing once. The receptors were gathered from a human donor with melanoma. The CDR3 runs from the conserved cysteine through the conserved F or W. A D gene is named only where the DNA matches it firmly. Size is stated for part of the rows, as once, few or many counts, or as a class when the clone is expanded.

clone_size	v_call	j_call	d_call	cdr3_nt	cdr3_aa
-	TRBV13	TRBJ1-1	-	TGTGCCAGCAGCTTCGGCAACCGACGATCGAACACTGAAGCTTTCTTT	CASSFGNRRSNTEAFF
-	TRBV7-3	TRBJ2-6	-	TGTGCCAGCAGCCACGGTTATTCTGGGGCCAACGTCCTGACTTTC	CASSHGYSGANVLTF
-	TRBV5-1	TRBJ2-6	TRBD2	TGCGCCAGCAGCTTGGTAGCGGGGGGGCCCTCCTCTGGGGCCAACGTCCTGACTTTC	CASSLVAGGPSSGANVLTF
-	TRBV7-9	TRBJ2-7	-	TGTGCCAGCAGCTTGAGGCCCTACGAGCAGTACTTC	CASSLRPYEQYF
-	TRBV7-2	TRBJ1-5	-	TGTGCCAGCAGCCTCGGGGGAACGGGAAGTCAGCCCCAGCATTTT	CASSLGGTGSQPQHF
-	TRBV18	TRBJ2-3	-	TGTGCCAGCTCTCTTGGGAAGGGGTACACAGATACGCAGTATTTT	CASSLGKGYTDTQYF
once	TRBV2	TRBJ2-6	-	TGTGCCGGTACCCGCCTTCCTGGGGCCAACGTCCTGACTTTC	CAGTRLPGANVLTF
-	TRBV5-4	TRBJ2-4	TRBD1	TGTGCCAGCAGCTCCGGGACAGGGGGCTTAGGGGCCAAAAACATTCAGTACTTC	CASSSGTGGLGAKNIQYF
once	TRBV13	TRBJ1-5	-	TGTGCCAGCAGCTTAGGCCGGCGGGTTCCTCAGCCCCAGCATTTT	CASSLGRRVPQPQHF
-	TRBV2	TRBJ1-2	-	TGTGCCAGCAGGGCCGGGGCCGGCTATGGCTACACCTTC	CASRAGAGYGYTF
-	TRBV7-2	TRBJ2-1	-	TGTGCCAGCAGCTTAACGGGTTACAATGAGCAGTTCTTC	CASSLTGYNEQFF
-	TRBV7-2	TRBJ2-7	TRBD2	TGTGCCAGCAGCCCAGGCGCGGGACTAGGCGAGCAGTACTTC	CASSPGAGLGEQYF
-	TRBV10-1	TRBJ1-3	-	TGCGCCGACCAGGTGGCGAGACTTAACTCTGGAAACACCATATATTTT	CADQVARLNSGNTIYF
-	TRBV6-5	TRBJ1-1	TRBD1	TGTGCCAGCAGTTACTCGAGGGACAGGGGGGGCACTGAAGCTTTCTTT	CASSYSRDRGGTEAFF
-	TRBV7-2	TRBJ2-7	-	TGTGCCAGCAGCTTAGCGCGACAGCAGCAGTACTTC	CASSLARQQQYF